This T cell receptor beta chain comes out of a study of Graves' ophthalmopathy and Graves' hyperthyroidism. The study, taken as a whole, reports: Blood contained most expanded thyroid clonotypes exceeding 0.001 frequency. In separating ophthalmopathy from stable hyperthyroidism, a 13-signature model achieved 85% to 90% sensitivity and about 80% specificity.

In germline, CDR1 is DFQATT, CDR2 SNEGSKA (reference sequence). The J segment lost 6 bases and the V segment lost 6 bases, leaving 5 bases of the junction unmatched. The CDR3 sequence is 12 residues long. Transcripts of RNA were the source for amplifying TCR beta CDR3 regions. RT-PCR with HTBI primers came first, then second-round multiplex PCR. TCRdb re-called the multiplex PCR reads through MiXCR, storing one row per CDR3 protein. Among more than 1,000,000 distinct CDR3 sequences listed, about 38% were seen once. The sample holds many counts of this clonotype. The antigen is undetermined. Hyperthyroidism was new, under 2 months, in patients aged 18 to 65. Researchers turned away patients with other autoimmune diseases, uncontrolled infections, pregnancy or lactation.

The chain joins TRBV20-1 to TRBJ1-5, with 7 bases aligning to TRBD1. This clonotype was obtained from an adult man with Graves' hyperthyroidism. Sequencing was carried out using peripheral blood or thyroid tissue (not recorded which). The CDR3 nucleotides are TGCAGTGCGCTGACAGGGACTCAGCCCCAGCATTTT. The encoded protein is CSALTGTQPQHF.